These 12 T cell receptor beta chains were all obtained from the same sample, sequenced in a study of shared clonotypes between healthy human individuals. Some clones are missing from TCRdb's copy, which holds only in-frame ones; the method was immunoSEQ multiplex PCR. The profile shows roughly 640,000 clones, around 97% of them singletons. Input material: naive CD4+ T cells sorted from blood. Subset denoted: CD45RA+ positively selected. These receptors were taken from a woman in her twenties or thirties in good health.

This chain joins TRBV27 and TRBJ2-6; D may be TRBD1 (6 bases). This CDR3 contains 15 residues. Germline lookup yields CDR1 MNHEY and CDR2 SMNVEV (reference sequence). Between the trimmed V and J ends, which lost 5 bases and 0 bases, there was a span of 8 bases. CDR3 in DNA: TGTGCCAGCAGTATGGACAGCTCTGGGGCCAACGTCCTGACTTTC. This encodes CASSMDSSGANVLTF. Filled out from reference TRBV27 and TRBJ2-6, the complete variable domain reads EAQVTQNPRYLITVTGKKLTVTCSQNMNHEYMSWYRQDPGLGLRQIYYSMNVEVTDKGDVPEGYKVSRKEKRNFPLILESPSPNQTSLYFCASSMDSSGANVLTFGAGSRLTVL.

V is TRBV7-6 and J is TRBJ2-5; D gene uncertain. The J call is uncertain, as TRBJ2-7 better fits the DNA end. Germline V gene data show CDR1 as SGHVS and CDR2 as FNYEAQ. The CDR3 sequence is 13 residues long. As DNA, the CDR3 is TGTGCCAGCAGCTTAACAGAGCACTACGAGCAGTACTTC. It translates to CASSLTEHYEQYF.

The chain links TRBV7-6 to TRBJ2-3; maybe TRBD2 (7 bases). From germline, CDR1 is SGHVS and CDR2 FNYEAQ. V dropped 7 bases and J dropped 6 bases, with 14 bases sitting between them. The CDR3 consists of 13 residues. The CDR3 here is CASKRDTWDTQYF. In nucleotides, the CDR3 is TGTGCCAGCAAGCGGGACACGTGGGATACGCAGTATTTT.

As for this clone: Other DNA variants within this sample encode the same CDR3. The rearrangement uses TRBV5-1 and TRBJ2-3, with 8 positions matching TRBD1. The CDR3 sequence is 15 residues long. CDR1 and CDR2 from the germline V gene are SGHRS and YFSETQ. V lost 0 bases, J lost 1 base, and 1 base stayed unmatched. CDR3 DNA sequence: TGCGCCAGCAGCTTGGAGACAGGGGGCACAGATACGCAGTATTTT. Translation gives CASSLETGGTDTQYF. The complete variable domain, with remaining parts taken from reference TRBV5-1 and TRBJ2-3, reads KAGVTQTPRYLIKTRGQQVTLSCSPISGHRSVSWYQQTPGQGLQFLFEYFSETQRNKGNFPGRFSGRQFSNSRSEMNVSTLELGDSALYLCASSLETGGTDTQYFGPGTRLTVL.

The chain has TRBV7-9 and TRBJ2-1, with 9 nucleotides matching TRBD2. CDR1 and CDR2 from the germline V gene are SEHNR and FQNEAQ (reference sequence). J lost 9 bases, V lost 1 base, and 7 bases had no gene match. The CDR3 loop spans 15 amino acids. The CDR3 sequence: CASSLVLAGTGEQFF. The CDR3 nucleotides are TGTGCCAGCAGCTTAGTCCTAGCGGGAACCGGTGAGCAGTTCTTC.

This chain joins TRBV5-1 and TRBJ2-3, with 7 bases lining up with TRBD1. Germline-derived CDR1 and CDR2 are SGHRS and YFSETQ. This CDR3 is built from 15 residues. Trimming at V came to 1 base and at J to 3 bases, leaving 5 bases not matched to a gene. CDR3 amino acids: CASSLIGGVTDTQYF. In nucleotides, the CDR3 is TGCGCCAGCAGCTTGATAGGGGGCGTAACAGATACGCAGTATTTT.

The chain carries TRBV11-3 and TRBJ2-4, with D perhaps matching TRBD1 (7 bases). In germline, CDR1 is SGHNT, CDR2 YENEEA. The CDR3 consists of 14 residues. Trimming removed 6 bases at V and 3 bases at J, with 12 bases between. CDR3 in amino acids: CASRNQGGKNIQYF. The DNA for the CDR3 is TGTGCCAGCAGGAACCAGGGGGGCAAAAACATTCAGTACTTC. Full variable domain (rest looked up from reference TRBV11-3 and TRBJ2-4): EAGVVQSPRYKIIEKKQPVAFWCNPISGHNTLYWYLQNLGQGPELLIRYENEEAVDDSQLPKDRFSAERLKGVDSTLKIQPAELGDSAVYLCASRNQGGKNIQYFGAGTRLSVL.

The gene calls are TRBV27 and TRBJ2-7; D call uncertain. V lost 3 bases and J lost 2, with 11 bases in between. Germline lookup yields CDR1 MNHEY and CDR2 SMNVEV (reference sequence). CDR3 length: 14 residues. CDR3 sequence reads: CASSFSGTAYEQYF. The CDR3 region has the DNA TGTGCCAGCAGTTTTTCCGGCACTGCCTACGAGCAGTACTTC.

This chain links TRBV27 with TRBJ1-2; 9 nucleotides align to TRBD1. The germline V gene has CDR1 MNHEY and CDR2 SMNVEV (reference sequence). J lost 6 bases, V lost 6 bases, and 8 bases had no gene match. The CDR3 is 14 residues long. In DNA, the CDR3 is TGTGCCAGCAGACAGACCGGGACAGGGCATGGCTACACCTTC. It yields the protein CASRQTGTGHGYTF.

The J gene is TRBJ2-2, the V gene TRBV5-1; D not resolved. The V end was cut by 4 bases, the J end by 0 bases, with 16 bases between. Looked up from germline, CDR1 is SGHRS and CDR2 is YFSETQ. The CDR3 contains 17 residues. The CDR3 DNA is TGCGCCAGCAGCAGCAGAAATAACCACGCGAACACCGGGGAGCTGTTTTTT. Translated: CASSSRNNHANTGELFF.

This chain uses TRBV29-1 with TRBJ2-7; 15 bases agree with TRBD2. The V gene's germline CDR1 is SQVTM and CDR2 ANQGSEA. With 4 bases clipped from V and 7 bases from J, the junction kept 2 bases outside the gene matches. The CDR3 consists of 13 residues. DNA for the CDR3: TGCAGCGTTGCGGGACTAGCGGGAGGTGAGCAGTACTTC. This codes for CSVAGLAGGEQYF.

This clone was found once. The chain couples TRBV27 to TRBJ2-1; the D call may be TRBD1 or TRBD2 (5 bases each). The CDR3 contains 17 residues. CDR1 is MNHEY and CDR2 is SMNVEV in the germline V gene (reference sequence). The V end lost 5 bases, the J end lost 0 bases, and 17 bases lay between the germline ends. The CDR3 loop is CASSTQWGFGSYNEQFF. The CDR3 region has the DNA TGTGCCAGCAGTACACAGTGGGGGTTCGGCTCCTACAATGAGCAGTTCTTC.